The 3 T cell receptor beta chains listed next were all sequenced from one sample in a study of blood T cells in healthy people across ages. Alongside a J-beta primer mix, a sample-barcoded 5' primer served in a second PCR lasting 7 to 11 cycles. TCRdb analysed the 5' RACE reads with MiXCR anew, one entry per CDR3 protein. Of about 1.4 million distinct CDR3 sequences in the sample, 59% were seen once. Source material: blood. The receptors were sampled from a man aged 18 to 29 in good health.

A few counts support this clonotype. The J gene is TRBJ1-2, the V gene TRBV25-1; D uncertain. The CDR3 length is 13 residues. Germline CDR1 is MGHDK and CDR2 is SYGVNS. V shed 5 bases and J shed 3 bases, with 10 bases lying between them. The CDR3 protein is CASSYRGYYGYTF. The CDR3 bases are TGTGCCAGCAGTTACAGAGGGTACTATGGCTACACCTTC.

J is TRBJ2-3 and V is TRBV29-1, with TRBD1 as a possible D gene (6 bases). The CDR3 consists of 14 residues. V was cut by 6 bases and J by 3 bases, with 16 bases left in between. Germline assignment: CDR1 SQVTM and CDR2 ANQGSEA. CDR3 sequence reads: CSVLPAGVTDTQYF. CDR3 nucleotide sequence: TGCAGCGTCCTTCCCGCAGGGGTAACAGATACGCAGTATTTT.

The chain joins TRBV20-1 to TRBJ1-4; D gene uncertain. The CDR3 extends over 12 amino acids. The germline V and J ends were trimmed by 0 bases and 8 bases, with 7 bases remaining between them. Germline assignment: CDR1 DFQATT and CDR2 SNEGSKA (reference sequence). This CDR3 reads CSARDSGEKLFF. The CDR3 nucleotides are TGCAGTGCTAGAGATAGTGGCGAAAAACTGTTTTTT.